These 29 T cell receptor beta chains originate from one sample sequenced in a study of shared clonotypes between healthy human individuals. Clones were sequenced by immunoSEQ multiplex PCR, and TCRdb holds only the in-frame ones, with some missing. Of 700,000 or so clones detected, roughly 70% appear once; the ten largest clones hold around 2%. The sample comprised memory CD4+ T cells sorted from blood. Subset defined: CD45RA-negative fraction. These TCRs come from a woman aged 30 to 39 in good health.

The chain joins TRBV5-6 to TRBJ2-7; D tentatively fits TRBD1 or TRBD2 (5 bases each). Germline assignment: CDR1 SGHDT and CDR2 YYEEEE. The CDR3 extends over 16 amino acids. V was clipped by 4 bases and J by 6 bases, with 23 bases between them. The CDR3 spells CASSPVGAGVDFEQYF. The DNA for the CDR3 is TGTGCCAGCAGCCCCGTCGGGGCCGGGGTGGACTTCGAGCAGTACTTC.

This rearrangement joins TRBV7-9 to TRBJ1-5, with D uncertain. The V end was cut by 5 bases, the J end by 10 bases, with 15 bases between. In germline, CDR1 is SEHNR, CDR2 FQNEAQ (reference sequence). This CDR3 region has 13 residues. The CDR3 is CASSPFPGSPQHF. CDR3 nucleotide sequence: TGTGCCAGCAGCCCCTTTCCGGGGAGCCCCCAGCATTTT.

This chain uses TRBV28 with TRBJ2-7; 9 nucleotides line up with TRBD2. The CDR3 is made up of 16 amino acids. Germline CDR1 is MDHEN and CDR2 is SYDVKM. V gave up 10 bases and J gave up 4 bases; unmatched junction bases: 17. The CDR3 sequence is CAISTAGGPGFYEQYF. CDR3 DNA sequence: TGTGCCATTTCTACGGCGGGAGGGCCGGGCTTTTACGAGCAGTACTTC.

This rearrangement joins TRBV7-6 to TRBJ2-5; D is unresolved. TRBJ2-7 matches the DNA end more closely, so the J call is doubtful. Germline V CDR1 and CDR2: SGHVS, FNYEAQ. This CDR3 is 14 amino acids long. CDR3 sequence: CASSYGLRGSEQYF. In nucleotides, the CDR3 is TGTGCCAGCAGCTACGGGCTTCGCGGCTCCGAGCAGTACTTC.

The chain is built from TRBV28 and TRBJ2-5; D gene uncertain. This CDR3 region has 15 residues. With 7 bases removed from V and 5 bases from J, the gap between germline ends came to 20 bases. Germline V CDR1 and CDR2: MDHEN, SYDVKM. The DNA of the CDR3 is TGTGCCAGCACCCTCGGCCAGGTCTTCGGGGAGACCCAGTACTTC. This sequence encodes CASTLGQVFGETQYF.

V is TRBV5-4 and J is TRBJ2-5; the D gene is possibly TRBD1 (6 bases). The CDR3 has 14 residues. V gave up 6 bases and J gave up 5 bases, with 17 bases separating them. Germline-derived CDR1 and CDR2 are SGHNT and YYREEE (reference sequence). In DNA, the CDR3 is TGTGCCAGCACCTCGGGACAAACCATGGAGACCCAGTACTTC. It specifies CASTSGQTMETQYF. The full variable domain, in which reference TRBV5-4 and TRBJ2-5 provide the parts outside the CDR3, is ETGVTQSPTHLIKTRGQQVTLRCSSQSGHNTVSWYQQALGQGPQFIFQYYREEENGRGNFPPRFSGLQFPNYSSELNVNALELDDSALYLCASTSGQTMETQYFGPGTRLLVL.

The V gene is TRBV7-3, the J gene TRBJ2-5, with 13 bases aligning to TRBD2. The J segment lost 2 bases and the V segment lost 5 bases, leaving 5 bases of the junction unmatched. CDR1 and CDR2 from the germline V gene are SGHTA and FQGTGA. The CDR3 totals 16 residues. CDR3 sequence reads: CASSKGLAGSQETQYF. The CDR3 coding sequence is TGTGCCAGCAGCAAGGGACTAGCGGGAAGTCAAGAGACCCAGTACTTC.

This clone was detected only a few times. The gene calls are TRBV7-2 and TRBJ2-3, with TRBD2 matching 11 bases. Looked up from germline, CDR1 is SGHTA and CDR2 is FQGNSA. The V and J ends lost 6 bases and 11 bases, in that order; junction bases with no gene match: 4. The length of the CDR3 is 12 residues. CDR3 sequence (DNA): TGTGCCAGCAGTCGCCTAGCGGGAGGGCAGTATTTT. It yields the protein CASSRLAGGQYF.

V usage is TRBV9 and J usage is TRBJ2-3, with 8 bases fitting TRBD2. Trimming removed 4 bases from V and 1 base from J; junction bases left unmatched: 5. The CDR3 covers 15 residues. The germline V gene encodes CDR1 SGDLS and CDR2 YYNGEE. The CDR3: CASSREGPGTDTQYF. CDR3 coding DNA: TGTGCCAGCAGCCGGGAGGGCCCCGGCACAGATACGCAGTATTTT.

Details on this clone: Other DNA sequences of this sample code for an identical CDR3. The rearrangement joins TRBV5-1 to TRBJ1-2; D is unclear. The germline V and J ends were trimmed by 0 bases and 2 bases, with 5 bases remaining between them. The CDR3 totals 13 residues. Per the germline V gene, CDR1 is SGHRS and CDR2 is YFSETQ. CDR3 coding DNA: TGCGCCAGCAGCTTGGGAGAGAACTATGGCTACACCTTC. Translating gives CASSLGENYGYTF.

This clone was counted between two and nine times. The V and J genes are TRBV28 and TRBJ2-5; D could derive from TRBD1 or TRBD2 (6 bases each). Trimming pared 6 bases from V and 2 bases from J, leaving 22 bases between. The CDR3 totals 17 residues. The germline CDR1 and CDR2 sequences are MDHEN and SYDVKM. The CDR3 loop is CASRPGGGGVQQETQYF. CDR3 sequence (DNA): TGTGCCAGCAGGCCCGGAGGGGGTGGGGTACAACAAGAGACCCAGTACTTC.

The chain links TRBV4-2 to TRBJ2-7; D is perhaps TRBD1 (7 bases). The V end lost 5 bases, the J end lost 2 bases, and 16 bases lay between the germline ends. The germline CDR1 and CDR2 sequences are LGHNA and YNFKEQ. The CDR3 extends over 15 amino acids. CDR3 DNA: TGTGCCAGCAGCTTCGTGTCAGGGGGGCCCTACGAGCAGTACTTC. Translating gives CASSFVSGGPYEQYF.

With respect to this clone: Distinct nucleotide sequences in the sample also encode this CDR3. Here the CDR3 reads CASSRTSAYNEQFF. The CDR3 nucleotides are TGTGCCAGCAGCCGGACTAGCGCCTACAATGAGCAGTTCTTC. The V gene is TRBV11-1, the J gene TRBJ2-1, with 9 bases lining up with TRBD2. V gave up 5 bases and J gave up 2 bases; unmatched junction bases: 1. CDR1 and CDR2 (germline): SGHAT, FQDESV (reference sequence). CDR3 size: 14 residues.

This chain uses TRBV6-1 with TRBJ1-2; D remains unclear. Trimming removed 6 bases at V and 2 bases at J, with 7 bases between. Germline CDR1 is MNHNS and CDR2 is SASEGT. This CDR3 spans 12 amino acids. Here the CDR3 reads CASSRLNYGYTF. Written as DNA, the CDR3 is TGTGCCAGCAGCCGCCTAAACTATGGCTACACCTTC.

This sequence joins TRBV5-1 and TRBJ1-2; D gene ambiguous. From germline, CDR1 is SGHRS and CDR2 YFSETQ. The CDR3 is 12 residues long. Between the trimmed V and J ends, which lost 0 bases and 2 bases, there was a span of 2 bases. This chain's CDR3 is CASSLENYGYTF. CDR3 nucleotides: TGCGCCAGCAGCTTGGAAAACTATGGCTACACCTTC. The full variable domain, with the rest looked up from reference TRBV5-1 and TRBJ1-2, is KAGVTQTPRYLIKTRGQQVTLSCSPISGHRSVSWYQQTPGQGLQFLFEYFSETQRNKGNFPGRFSGRQFSNSRSEMNVSTLELGDSALYLCASSLENYGYTFGSGTRLTVV.

V gene TRBV28 combines with J gene TRBJ1-1; no clear D gene. V dropped 5 bases and J dropped 3 bases, with 16 bases sitting between them. The CDR3 consists of 15 residues. Germline V gene data show CDR1 as MDHEN and CDR2 as SYDVKM. The CDR3, as DNA: TGTGCCAGCAGTGGCCAAGGGTCTGGGGACACTGAAGCTTTCTTT. It translates to CASSGQGSGDTEAFF.

The chain links TRBV27 to TRBJ2-1, with 8 bases matching TRBD2. The germline V gene encodes CDR1 MNHEY and CDR2 SMNVEV (reference sequence). V was pared by 6 bases and J by 3 bases, with 7 bases of the junction left unmatched. The CDR3 loop spans 15 amino acids. The CDR3 DNA follows: TGTGCCAGCAGGGGCCCGGGGGGGTTCTACAATGAGCAGTTCTTC. It codes for CASRGPGGFYNEQFF.

The V call is TRBV28, the J call TRBJ2-7; 8 bases line up with TRBD1. The CDR3 has 16 amino acids. V was pared by 5 bases and J by 0 bases, with 9 bases of the junction left unmatched. Per the germline V gene, CDR1 is MDHEN and CDR2 is SYDVKM. This chain's CDR3 is CASSRDRTGSSYEQYF. DNA of the CDR3: TGTGCCAGCAGTCGAGACAGGACAGGGAGCTCCTACGAGCAGTACTTC.

This clone was detected ten times or more. The V and J genes are TRBV6-4 and TRBJ1-5; tentatively, D is TRBD1 (6 bases). V was shortened by 3 bases and J by 4 bases, with 13 bases between the two germline ends. The CDR3 length is 15 residues. Germline CDR1 is MRHNA and CDR2 is SNTAGT. CDR3 sequence reads: CASSERGDRNQPQHF. CDR3 coding DNA: TGTGCCAGCAGTGAACGGGGCGACAGGAATCAGCCCCAGCATTTT.

The chain joins TRBV19 to TRBJ2-7, with D hard to call. Germline V gene lookup returns CDR1 LNHDA and CDR2 SQIVND (reference sequence). V lost 2 bases, J lost 0 bases, and 14 bases lay in between. This CDR3 contains 16 residues. CDR3 DNA: TGTGCCAGTAGTATATCGCACAGCTCTAGCTCCTACGAGCAGTACTTC. The encoded protein is CASSISHSSSSYEQYF. Drawing the rest from reference TRBV19 and TRBJ2-7, the complete variable domain is DGGITQSPKYLFRKEGQNVTLSCEQNLNHDAMYWYRQDPGQGLRLIYYSQIVNDFQKGDIAEGYSVSREKKESFPLTVTSAQKNPTAFYLCASSISHSSSSYEQYFGPGTRLTVT.

V gene TRBV27 combines with J gene TRBJ2-7; tentative D call: TRBD1 (5 bases). The CDR3 has 15 residues. V was shortened by 6 bases and J by 4 bases, with 19 bases between the two germline ends. Germline lookup yields CDR1 MNHEY and CDR2 SMNVEV (reference sequence). CDR3 DNA: TGTGCCAGCAGGGGCTCGACTTTAGGGGATTACGAGCAGTACTTC. It translates to CASRGSTLGDYEQYF.

J is TRBJ2-7 and V is TRBV7-9; a possible D gene is TRBD2 (5 bases). V lost 0 bases and J 7 bases, leaving 10 bases between the germline ends. Germline CDR1 is SEHNR and CDR2 is FQNEAQ (reference sequence). The CDR3 length is 13 residues. CDR3 region: CASSLARAAEQYF. The CDR3 coding sequence is TGTGCCAGCAGCTTAGCGCGGGCCGCGGAGCAGTACTTC.

This clone came up once. The CDR3 loop reads CASYQVGEFNEQFF. As DNA, the CDR3 is TGCGCCAGCTATCAGGTGGGTGAATTCAATGAGCAGTTCTTC. The rearrangement links TRBV23-1 to TRBJ2-1; D is unresolved. TRBV23-1 falls under the ORF class, with uncertain function. The CDR3 covers 14 residues. V lost 8 bases and J lost 6, with 17 bases in between.

The chain uses TRBV30 and TRBJ2-7; 7 bases match TRBD2. This CDR3 spans 14 amino acids. Germline assignment: CDR1 GTSNPN and CDR2 SVGIG (reference sequence). V was clipped by 2 bases and J by 7 bases; unmatched bases: 11. Here the CDR3 reads CAWSFGGGYFEQYF. The CDR3 bases are TGTGCCTGGAGTTTCGGCGGGGGTTATTTTGAGCAGTACTTC.

DNA of the CDR3: TGCGCCAGCAGCTTGGGCGACAGGGGGAGTAATGAAAAACTGTTTTTT. Protein sequence: CASSLGDRGSNEKLFF. V is TRBV5-1 and J is TRBJ1-4; 9 bases fit TRBD1. Germline V gene lookup returns CDR1 SGHRS and CDR2 YFSETQ. With 0 bases clipped from V and 4 bases from J, the junction kept 4 bases outside the gene matches. The CDR3 sequence is 16 residues long. Combining the CDR3 with reference TRBV5-1 and TRBJ1-4 gives the whole variable domain KAGVTQTPRYLIKTRGQQVTLSCSPISGHRSVSWYQQTPGQGLQFLFEYFSETQRNKGNFPGRFSGRQFSNSRSEMNVSTLELGDSALYLCASSLGDRGSNEKLFFGSGTQLSVL.

This clone was found once. This chain links TRBV19 with TRBJ2-5, with 7 bases matching TRBD2. Unmatched junction bases numbered 24, after V lost 7 bases and J lost 4 bases. The CDR3 covers 19 residues. Looked up from germline, CDR1 is LNHDA and CDR2 is SQIVND (reference sequence). This chain's CDR3 is CASTSRGDYPTVGRETQYF. DNA for the CDR3: TGTGCCAGTACCTCCCGGGGGGACTACCCTACCGTCGGTCGAGAGACCCAGTACTTC.

This chain links TRBV21-1 with TRBJ2-7; no DNA check was done on the table's D call, TRBD1. TRBV21-1 is labeled a pseudogene. CDR3 size: 16 residues. The CDR3 here is CASSKSLDRGSYEQYF. The CDR3 DNA sequence: TGTGCCAGCAGCAAATCTTTGGACAGGGGGTCCTACGAGCAGTACTTC.

V and J are TRBV11-2 and TRBJ2-7; possible D gene TRBD2, 7 bases. Germline V gene data show CDR1 as SGHAT and CDR2 as FQNNGV. Trimming cost V 1 base and J 0 bases, with 19 bases left between them. The CDR3 consists of 18 residues. CDR3: CASSLGQQGPGGSYEQYF. In DNA, the CDR3 is TGTGCCAGCAGCTTAGGACAACAGGGACCGGGGGGCTCCTACGAGCAGTACTTC.

V is TRBV2 and J is TRBJ2-3, with D maybe TRBD1 (5 bases). The V gene's germline CDR1 is SNHLY and CDR2 FYNNEI. The length of the CDR3 is 15 residues. Deletions cut 7 bases from V and 3 bases from J, with 17 bases between. CDR3 loop: CASTVWQGTTDTQYF. In DNA form, the CDR3 reads TGTGCCAGCACGGTCTGGCAGGGTACAACAGATACGCAGTATTTT. The full variable domain, with the rest looked up from reference TRBV2 and TRBJ2-3, is EPEVTQTPSHQVTQMGQEVILRCVPISNHLYFYWYRQILGQKVEFLVSFYNNEISEKSEIFDDQFSVERPDGSNFTLKIRSTKLEDSAMYFCASTVWQGTTDTQYFGPGTRLTVL.